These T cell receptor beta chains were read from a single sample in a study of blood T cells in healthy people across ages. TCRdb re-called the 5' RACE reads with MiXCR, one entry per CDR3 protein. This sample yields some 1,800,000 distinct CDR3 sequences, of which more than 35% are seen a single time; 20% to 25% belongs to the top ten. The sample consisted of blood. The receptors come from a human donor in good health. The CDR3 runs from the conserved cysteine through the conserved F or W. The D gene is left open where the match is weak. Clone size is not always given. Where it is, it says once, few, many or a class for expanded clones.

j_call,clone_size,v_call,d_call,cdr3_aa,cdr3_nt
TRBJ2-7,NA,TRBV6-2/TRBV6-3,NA,CASTHGSEQYF,TGTGCCAGCACTCACGGGAGCGAGCAGTACTTC
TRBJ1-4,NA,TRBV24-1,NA,CATSIGDATNEKLFF,TGTGCCACCAGTATAGGGGATGCAACTAATGAAAAACTGTTTTTT
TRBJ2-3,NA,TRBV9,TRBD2,CASSVSSGGAVDTQYF,TGTGCCAGCAGCGTATCAAGCGGGGGGGCCGTAGATACGCAGTATTTT
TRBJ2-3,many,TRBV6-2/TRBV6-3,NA,CASSYAQGGGRTDTQYF,TGTGCCAGCAGTTACGCACAGGGAGGAGGTCGGACAGATACGCAGTATTTT
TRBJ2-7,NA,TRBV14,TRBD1,CASSHPPGQGLGEQYF,TGTGCCAGCAGCCATCCCCCGGGACAGGGGTTGGGGGAGCAGTACTTC
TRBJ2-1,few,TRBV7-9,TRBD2,CASSSAPGREFF,TGTGCCAGCAGCTCCGCCCCGGGGAGGGAGTTCTTC
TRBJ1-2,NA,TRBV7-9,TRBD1,CASSSSRGRYGYTF,TGTGCCAGCAGCTCAAGCAGGGGGCGTTATGGCTACACCTTC
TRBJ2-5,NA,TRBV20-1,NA,CSASGAQTGPETQYF,TGCAGTGCTAGTGGCGCCCAAACAGGGCCGGAGACCCAGTACTTC
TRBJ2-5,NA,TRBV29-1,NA,CSVGQIQKETQYF,TGCAGCGTTGGACAGATACAGAAAGAGACCCAGTACTTC
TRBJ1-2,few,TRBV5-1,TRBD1,CASSLLPGQGGCTF,TGCGCCAGCAGCCTTCTCCCGGGACAGGGTGGCTGCACCTTC
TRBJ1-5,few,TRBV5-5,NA,CASSLYLTPSNQPQHF,TGTGCCAGCAGCTTGTATCTGACCCCGAGCAATCAGCCCCAGCATTTT
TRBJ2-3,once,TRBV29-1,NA,CSVLGDKRDTQYF,TGCAGCGTTCTAGGCGATAAGAGAGATACGCAGTATTTT
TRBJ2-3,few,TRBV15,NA,CATSKGLQDTQYF,TGTGCCACCAGCAAAGGACTTCAGGATACGCAGTATTTT
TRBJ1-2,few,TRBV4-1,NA,CASSQGGTANYGYTF,TGTGCCAGCAGCCAAGGCGGGACGGCTAACTATGGCTACACCTTC
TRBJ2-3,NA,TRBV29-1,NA,CSVGPRGRGPTDTQYF,TGCAGCGTCGGCCCCAGGGGCCGGGGGCCTACAGATACGCAGTATTTT
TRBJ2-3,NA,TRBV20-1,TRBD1,CSARRDSGTDMQYF,TGCAGTGCTAGGAGGGACAGTGGCACAGATATGCAGTATTTT
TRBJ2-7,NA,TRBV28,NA,CASRADGVTYEQYF,TGTGCCAGCAGGGCGGACGGGGTTACCTACGAGCAGTACTTC
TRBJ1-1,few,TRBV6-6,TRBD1,CASSLGDSDMNTEAFF,TGTGCCAGCAGTCTAGGGGACAGTGACATGAACACTGAAGCTTTCTTT